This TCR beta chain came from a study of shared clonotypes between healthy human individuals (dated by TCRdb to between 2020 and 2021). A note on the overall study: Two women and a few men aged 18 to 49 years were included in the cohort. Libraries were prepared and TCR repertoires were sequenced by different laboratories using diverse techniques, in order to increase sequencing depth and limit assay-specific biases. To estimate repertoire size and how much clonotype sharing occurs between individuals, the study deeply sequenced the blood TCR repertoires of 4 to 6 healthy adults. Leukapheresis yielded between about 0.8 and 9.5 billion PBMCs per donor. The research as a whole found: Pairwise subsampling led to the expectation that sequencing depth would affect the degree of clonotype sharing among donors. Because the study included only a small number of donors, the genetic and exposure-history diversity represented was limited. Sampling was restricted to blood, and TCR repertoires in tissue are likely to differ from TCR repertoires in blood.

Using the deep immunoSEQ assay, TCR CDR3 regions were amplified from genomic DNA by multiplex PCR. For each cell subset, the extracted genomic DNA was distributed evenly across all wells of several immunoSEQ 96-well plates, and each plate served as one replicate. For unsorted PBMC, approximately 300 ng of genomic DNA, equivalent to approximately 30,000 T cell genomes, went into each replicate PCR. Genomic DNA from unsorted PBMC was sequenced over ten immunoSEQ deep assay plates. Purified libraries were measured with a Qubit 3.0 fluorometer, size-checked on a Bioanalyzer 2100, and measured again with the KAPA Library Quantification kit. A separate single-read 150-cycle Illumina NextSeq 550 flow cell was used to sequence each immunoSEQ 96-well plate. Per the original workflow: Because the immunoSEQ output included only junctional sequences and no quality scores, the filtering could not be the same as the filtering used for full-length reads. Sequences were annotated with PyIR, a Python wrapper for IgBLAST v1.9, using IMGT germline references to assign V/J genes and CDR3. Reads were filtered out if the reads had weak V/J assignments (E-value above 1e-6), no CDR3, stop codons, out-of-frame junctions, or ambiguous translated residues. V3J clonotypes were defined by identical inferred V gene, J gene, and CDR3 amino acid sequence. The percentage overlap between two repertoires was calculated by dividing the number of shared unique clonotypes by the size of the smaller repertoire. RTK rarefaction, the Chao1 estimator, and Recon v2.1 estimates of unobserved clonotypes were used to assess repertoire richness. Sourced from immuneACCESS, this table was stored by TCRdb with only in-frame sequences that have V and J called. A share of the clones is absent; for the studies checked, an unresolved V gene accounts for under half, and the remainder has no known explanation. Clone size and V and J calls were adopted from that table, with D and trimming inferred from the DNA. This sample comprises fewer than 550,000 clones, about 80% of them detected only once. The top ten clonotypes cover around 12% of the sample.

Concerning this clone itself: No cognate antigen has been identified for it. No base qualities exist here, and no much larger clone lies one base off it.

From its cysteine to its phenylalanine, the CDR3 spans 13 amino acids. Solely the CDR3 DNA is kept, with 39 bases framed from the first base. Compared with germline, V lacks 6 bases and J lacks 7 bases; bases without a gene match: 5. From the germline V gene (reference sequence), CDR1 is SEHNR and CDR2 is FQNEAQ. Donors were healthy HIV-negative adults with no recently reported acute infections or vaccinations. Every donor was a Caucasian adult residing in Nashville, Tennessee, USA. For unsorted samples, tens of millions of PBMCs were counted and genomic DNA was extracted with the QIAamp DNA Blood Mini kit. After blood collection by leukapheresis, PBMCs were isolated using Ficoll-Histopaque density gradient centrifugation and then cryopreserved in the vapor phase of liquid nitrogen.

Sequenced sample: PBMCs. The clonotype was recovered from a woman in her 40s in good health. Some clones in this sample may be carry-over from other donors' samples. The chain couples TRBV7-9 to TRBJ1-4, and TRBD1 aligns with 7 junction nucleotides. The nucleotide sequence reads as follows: TGTGCCAGCAGGAGACCAGGGGGTGAAAAACTGTTTTTT. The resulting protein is CASRRPGGEKLFF.